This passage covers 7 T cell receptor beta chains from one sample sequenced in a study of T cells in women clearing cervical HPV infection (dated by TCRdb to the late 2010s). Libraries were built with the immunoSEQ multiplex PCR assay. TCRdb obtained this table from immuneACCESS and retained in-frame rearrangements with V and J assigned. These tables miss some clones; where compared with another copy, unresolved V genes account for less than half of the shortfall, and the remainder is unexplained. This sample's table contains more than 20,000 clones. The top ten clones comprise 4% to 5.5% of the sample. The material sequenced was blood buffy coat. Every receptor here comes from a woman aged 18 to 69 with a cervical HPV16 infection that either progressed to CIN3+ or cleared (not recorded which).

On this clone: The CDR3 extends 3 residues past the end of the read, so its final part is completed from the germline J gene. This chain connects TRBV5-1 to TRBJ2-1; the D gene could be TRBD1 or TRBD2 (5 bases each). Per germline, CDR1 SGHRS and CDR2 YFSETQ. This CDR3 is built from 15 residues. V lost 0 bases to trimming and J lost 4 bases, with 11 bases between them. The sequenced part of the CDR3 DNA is TGCGCCAGCAGCTTGGGATTGAGGGGTTACAATGAG. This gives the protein CASSLGLRGYNE. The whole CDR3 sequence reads CASSLGLRGYNEQFF. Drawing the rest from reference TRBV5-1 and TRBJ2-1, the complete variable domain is KAGVTQTPRYLIKTRGQQVTLSCSPISGHRSVSWYQQTPGQGLQFLFEYFSETQRNKGNFPGRFSGRQFSNSRSEMNVSTLELGDSALYLCASSLGLRGYNEQFFGPGTRLTVL.

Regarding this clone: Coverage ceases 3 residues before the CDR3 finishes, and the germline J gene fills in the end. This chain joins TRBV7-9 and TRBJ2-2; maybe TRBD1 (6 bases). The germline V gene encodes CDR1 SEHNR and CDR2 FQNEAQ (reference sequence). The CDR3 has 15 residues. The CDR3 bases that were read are TGTGCCAGCAGCTTAGGAGGGGACAAAAATTCACCG. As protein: CASSLGGDKNSP. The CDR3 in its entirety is CASSLGGDKNSPLFF.

The covered CDR3 bases are TGCGCCAGCAGCTTGGGTTTCATGGGACAGTCCTACGAG. It translates to CASSLGFMGQSYE. The full CDR3 reads CASSLGFMGQSYEQYF. The chain has TRBV5-1 and TRBJ2-7, with TRBD1 matching 7 bases. Read sequence stops 3 residues before the CDR3 end, and the germline J gene provides the missing end. Germline V gives CDR1 SGHRS, CDR2 YFSETQ. Germline trimming cut 0 bases from V and 1 base from J; bases unmatched to any gene: 7. CDR3 length equals 16 residues.

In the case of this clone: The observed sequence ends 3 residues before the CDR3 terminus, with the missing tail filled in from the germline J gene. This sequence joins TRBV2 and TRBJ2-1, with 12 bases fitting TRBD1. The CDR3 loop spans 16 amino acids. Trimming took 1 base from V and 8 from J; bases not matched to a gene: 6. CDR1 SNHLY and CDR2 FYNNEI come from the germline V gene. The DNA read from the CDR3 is TGTGCCAGCAGTGAAGTTGGGACAGGGGGCTGGGATGAG. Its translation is CASSEVGTGGWDE. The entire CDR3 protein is CASSEVGTGGWDEQFF.

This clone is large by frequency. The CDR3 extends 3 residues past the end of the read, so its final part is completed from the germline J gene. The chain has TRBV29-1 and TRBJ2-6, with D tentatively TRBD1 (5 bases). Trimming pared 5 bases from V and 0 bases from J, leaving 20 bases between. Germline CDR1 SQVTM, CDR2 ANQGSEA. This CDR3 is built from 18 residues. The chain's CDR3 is CSVYLRDSRSSGANVLTF. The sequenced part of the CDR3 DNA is TGCAGCGTTTACCTCCGAGACAGCAGAAGCTCTGGGGCCAACGTC.

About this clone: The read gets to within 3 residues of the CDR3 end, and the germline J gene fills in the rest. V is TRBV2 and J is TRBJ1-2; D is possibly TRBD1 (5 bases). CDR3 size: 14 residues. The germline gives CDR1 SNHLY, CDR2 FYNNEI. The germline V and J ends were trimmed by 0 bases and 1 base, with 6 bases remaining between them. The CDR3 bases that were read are TGTGCCAGCAGTGAAGCCCAGGGTAACTATGGC. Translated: CASSEAQGNYG. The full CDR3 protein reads CASSEAQGNYGYTF. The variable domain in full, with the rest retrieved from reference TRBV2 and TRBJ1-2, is EPEVTQTPSHQVTQMGQEVILRCVPISNHLYFYWYRQILGQKVEFLVSFYNNEISEKSEIFDDQFSVERPDGSNFTLKIRSTKLEDSAMYFCASSEAQGNYGYTFGSGTRLTVV.

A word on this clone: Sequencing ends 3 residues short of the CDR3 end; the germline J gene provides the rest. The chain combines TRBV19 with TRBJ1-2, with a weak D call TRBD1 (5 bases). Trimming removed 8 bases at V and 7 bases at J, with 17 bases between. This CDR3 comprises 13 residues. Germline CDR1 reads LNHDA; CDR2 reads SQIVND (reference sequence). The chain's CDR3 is CASGALGGFGYTF. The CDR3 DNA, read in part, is TGTGCCAGTGGCGCCTTGGGGGGTTTTGGC.